Reported below is one T cell receptor (beta chain). Its recognized antigen is unknown. No base quality values were provided; no much bigger clone lies one nucleotide off. The data are from a study of cytomegalovirus exposure and HLA in healthy donors (dated by TCRdb to 2017 to 2019). At the level of the whole study: A later analysis indicated that the roughly 130 validation repertoires were generated on the platform also employed for the 650 to 850 repertoires of the first cohort. The study was designed to test whether signatures of past pathogen exposure could be identified by cataloging public T cell receptors. A separate validation cohort of roughly 110 different subjects was used in addition to the roughly 720-subject first cohort. To predict cytomegalovirus infection status, the study brought together high-throughput TCR immunosequencing, statistical association of individual TCRs with disease status, and machine learning. What the study reported, not specific to this receptor: In a later analysis, TCRs clustered in the first cohort were found to also tend to co-occur in the approximately 110 validation repertoires, with 94% of cluster scores above 0. The classifier was reported to diagnose cytomegalovirus status with high specificity and sensitivity in both the original cohort and the validation cohort. In vitro tests confirmed that a few of the cytomegalovirus-associated TCR beta chains recognize cytomegalovirus antigens. The validation cohort had no HLA typing available for a later analysis, so co-occurrence within that cohort was assessed over all 120 or so repertoires. Across donors, most TCR sequences were observed very rarely, whereas some public TCRs were present in many individuals. It was suggested by the authors that the approach could potentially be generalized to other disease states and immunological phenotypes. In the study, roughly 160 TCR beta chains were listed as associated with cytomegalovirus.

Library preparation was by the immunoSEQ multiplex PCR assay. For the original study's pipeline: A statistical classification framework was developed to diagnose cytomegalovirus status using the catalog of TCR beta chain sequences. TCRdb stores this immuneACCESS table with in-frame sequences only. Part of the clones is absent; in the studies checked, under half of the shortfall reflects unresolved V genes, and no reason is known for the rest. The V and J calls and the clone size are those of that table, but D and trimming were determined from the DNA. The sample table records 150,000 to 200,000 clones; roughly 89% of these occur just once. The ten largest clonotypes hold more than 1.2% of the sample. From the germline V gene (reference sequence), CDR1 is SEHNR and CDR2 is FQNEAQ. The CDR3 sequence holds 14 residues, the cysteine and phenylalanine included. CDR3 DNA is the only sequence kept; it has 42 bases, read in frame from the first base. Trimmed from V: 0 bases; trimmed from J: 8 bases; junction bases lacking a gene match: 2.

Donors formed part of the validation cohort, which comprised approximately 130 subjects and was distinct from the first cohort of 670 or so subjects. The clonotype was recovered from a woman aged 25 to 39 in good health and CMV-seronegative. The chain links TRBV7-9 with TRBJ2-1; TRBD2 aligns with 9 central bases. What was sequenced was PBMCs. CDR3 reads: CASSLAAGGYEQFF. The DNA is TGTGCCAGCAGCTTAGCGGCGGGGGGGTATGAGCAGTTCTTC.